Reported below is one TCR beta chain. Its specificity is unknown. This entry is derived from a study of siplizumab effects on memory and regulatory T cells. Findings of the study overall: The diversity of naive T cells seemed greater than that of memory cells, and their alloresponse contribution seemed major.

Around 100,000 TCR templates underwent assay in each sample. Here immunoSEQ multiplex PCR was the method, and the copy in TCRdb shows in-frame clones only, minus some. The sample comprises over 70,000 clones, about 90% of which are singletons, and 15% rests with the top ten. The clonotype comes from a human donor in good health. The sequenced sample was CD4+ T cells sorted from blood.

DNA for the CDR3: TGCGCCAGCAGCTTGGACAGTAACAATCAGCCCCAGCATTTT. As protein: CASSLDSNNQPQHF. The chain carries TRBV5-1 and TRBJ1-5; the D is unclear. The germline V gene has CDR1 SGHRS and CDR2 YFSETQ. Between the trimmed V and J ends, which lost 0 bases and 3 bases, there was a span of 7 bases. This CDR3 has 14 residues.